Listed below are T cell receptor beta chains from one sample, sequenced in a study of siplizumab effects on memory and regulatory T cells. The antigens these receptors bind are not known. Here immunoSEQ multiplex PCR was the method, and the copy in TCRdb shows in-frame clones only, minus some. The table records roughly 10,000 clones, 43% of them present only once. The sample taken for sequencing was CFSE-low (dividing) CD8+ T cells sorted from an allogeneic mixed lymphocyte reaction. The receptors come from a human donor in good health; the cells came from an allogeneic mixed lymphocyte reaction. Both conserved end residues are part of each CDR3. A D gene is named only where the DNA matches it firmly. Rows may omit the clone size; those that give it use once, few, many or a size class.

d_call | clone_size | j_call | v_call | cdr3_nt | cdr3_aa
- | - | TRBJ2-7 | TRBV6-5 | TGTGCCAGCAGTTGGGGGGTGAGCTACGAGCAGTACTTC | CASSWGVSYEQYF
- | - | TRBJ2-5 | TRBV30 | TGTGCCTGGGAGTCGGGGGAAGAGACCCAGTACTTC | CAWESGEETQYF
- | - | TRBJ1-2 | TRBV6-5 | TGTGCCAGCAGTTACTCGCCTAGTGGGACGGGCTATGGCTACACCTTC | CASSYSPSGTGYGYTF
- | - | TRBJ1-3 | TRBV23-1 | TGCGCCAGCAGCCCATACAGGATGCGGAACACCATATATTTT | CASSPYRMRNTIYF
- | - | TRBJ1-2 | TRBV4-2 | TGTGCCAGCAGCCACCGACCCTGGAGTTATGGCTACACCTTC | CASSHRPWSYGYTF
TRBD1 | - | TRBJ2-2 | TRBV9 | TGTGCCAGCAGCGGGACAGGGGACACCGGGGAGCTGTTTTTT | CASSGTGDTGELFF
TRBD2 | medium-sized | TRBJ2-1 | TRBV5-4 | TGTGCCAGCAGCCCTAGGACTAGCGGGGGGGTGGACAATGAGCAGTTCTTC | CASSPRTSGGVDNEQFF
- | - | TRBJ2-7 | TRBV18 | TGTGCCAGCTCACCACTTGGCTCAGGCTACGAGCAGTACTTC | CASSPLGSGYEQYF
- | - | TRBJ2-5 | TRBV13 | TGTGCCAGCAGCCAACGACGGTTACAAGAGACCCAGTACTTC | CASSQRRLQETQYF
- | few | TRBJ1-1 | TRBV6-4 | TGTGCCAGCAGTGACTCGTGGGGAGCTGAAGCTTTCTTT | CASSDSWGAEAFF
- | - | TRBJ2-1 | TRBV11-2 | TGTGCCAGCAGCTTAACGGATTACAATGAGCAGTTCTTC | CASSLTDYNEQFF
TRBD1 | medium-sized | TRBJ1-1 | TRBV7-3 | TGTGCCAGCAGCTCGTCCGGGACAGGGTACACTGAAGCTTTCTTT | CASSSSGTGYTEAFF
TRBD2 | - | TRBJ2-5 | TRBV11-2 | TGTGCCAGCAGCTTAGTGCCTAGCGGGGGGGCCTTGGAGACCCAGTACTTC | CASSLVPSGGALETQYF
- | - | TRBJ1-1 | TRBV14 | TGTGCCAGCAGCCAAGTTCATTCCGGGTACGCTGAAGCTTTCTTT | CASSQVHSGYAEAFF
- | - | TRBJ1-2 | TRBV14 | TGTGCCAGCAGCCAAGTTCTGTGGCTCTCGGCAGGGGCATATAACTATGGCTACACCTTC | CASSQVLWLSAGAYNYGYTF
TRBD1 | - | TRBJ2-7 | TRBV4-1 | TGCGCCAGCAGCTCAACCGGGACAGGGACGCGGGAGCAGTACTTC | CASSSTGTGTREQYF
- | - | TRBJ2-7 | TRBV15 | TGTGCCACCAGCAGAGAATCGGCTTACGAGCAGTACTTC | CATSRESAYEQYF
TRBD1 | - | TRBJ2-7 | TRBV7-4 | TGTGCCAGCAGCTTCCGACAGGGGGCTAGGTCCTACGAGCAGTACTTC | CASSFRQGARSYEQYF
- | - | TRBJ2-3 | TRBV7-2 | TGTGCCAGCAGCTTAGGCCCAGAGGGTACGCAGTATTTT | CASSLGPEGTQYF
- | - | TRBJ2-7 | TRBV27 | TGTGCCAGCAGTTTAAAAGCGTTCTCCTACGAGCAGTACTTC | CASSLKAFSYEQYF
- | - | TRBJ1-1 | TRBV6-5 | TGTGCCATCAGTGAGTCGAGGGGCACTGAAGCTTTCTTT | CAISESRGTEAFF
- | few | TRBJ2-7 | TRBV27 | TGTGCCAGCAGTCCAAACCGGGACTCCTCCTACGAGCAGTACTTC | CASSPNRDSSYEQYF
TRBD1 | medium-sized | TRBJ2-7 | TRBV9 | TGTGCCAGCAGTGTGGGGACAGGGAACACCTACGAGCAGTACTTC | CASSVGTGNTYEQYF
- | - | TRBJ1-1 | TRBV23-1 | TGCGCCAGCAGGCTGAACACTGAAGCTTTCTTT | CASRLNTEAFF
- | once | TRBJ1-3 | TRBV9 | TGTGCCAGCAGCGGTGGAAACACCATATATTTT | CASSGGNTIYF
TRBD1 | medium-sized | TRBJ1-3 | TRBV4-1 | TGCGCCAGCAGCATAAGCCGACAGGGGGCAGGAAACACCATATATTTT | CASSISRQGAGNTIYF
TRBD2 | - | TRBJ2-4 | TRBV4-3 | TGCGCCAGCAGCCAAGATCCGGGGGGGGGAAACATTCAGTACTTC | CASSQDPGGGNIQYF
TRBD1 | few | TRBJ2-3 | TRBV6-6 | TGTGCCAGCAGTGCCGGGACAGTTAGCACAGATACGCAGTATTTT | CASSAGTVSTDTQYF
- | medium-sized | TRBJ2-7 | TRBV28 | TGTGCCAGCAGCTACGGGACTTCTACCTACGAGCAGTACTTC | CASSYGTSTYEQYF
- | - | TRBJ1-3 | TRBV6-5 | TGTGCCAGCAGCTACCAGGGGTCGGGAAACACCATATATTTT | CASSYQGSGNTIYF
TRBD1 | - | TRBJ2-7 | TRBV5-1 | TGCGCCAGCAGCTTGGAACTGGACAGGGTCTACGAGCAGTACTTC | CASSLELDRVYEQYF
TRBD2 | few | TRBJ2-5 | TRBV13 | TGTGCCAGCAGCCCAAGGACTAGCGGGGGGGTAGTCGGAGAGACCCAGTACTTC | CASSPRTSGGVVGETQYF
- | - | TRBJ2-5 | TRBV7-7 | TGTGCCAGCAGCTCCTCACCGGGGGCCGGAGAGACCCAGTACTTC | CASSSSPGAGETQYF
- | - | TRBJ2-7 | TRBV27 | TGTGCCAGCAGTCCAACACCTGGGGGGGCCGCCTACGAGCAGTACTTC | CASSPTPGGAAYEQYF
- | medium-sized | TRBJ1-1 | TRBV30 | TGTGCCTCCCCGATGGGGAACACTGAAGCTTTCTTT | CASPMGNTEAFF
TRBD2 | medium-sized | TRBJ2-3 | TRBV27 | TGTGCCAGCAGTTTATTTGCGGGGGGGCACACAGATACGCAGTATTTT | CASSLFAGGHTDTQYF
- | medium-sized | TRBJ1-6 | TRBV4-2 | TGTGCCAGCAGGGAAGGCGGGAAAGCCCTCCACTTT | CASREGGKALHF
- | - | TRBJ1-1 | TRBV5-1 | TGTGCCAGCAGCTCCATGAACACTGAAGCTTTCTTT | CASSSMNTEAFF
- | - | TRBJ2-7 | TRBV27 | TGTGCCAGCAGTTACGGGGGCGAAACCTACGAGCAGTACTTC | CASSYGGETYEQYF
- | - | TRBJ2-1 | TRBV11-3 | TGTGCCAGCAGCTCCGAGGGTAGCTCCTACAATGAGCAGTTCTTC | CASSSEGSSYNEQFF
TRBD2 | - | TRBJ2-5 | TRBV13 | TGTGCCAGCAGCTCCGGGAGGGGTCGAAAGACCCAGTACTTC | CASSSGRGRKTQYF
- | - | TRBJ2-1 | TRBV7-3 | TGTGCCAGCAGCTTAAACCCGGTTAATGAGCAGTTCTTC | CASSLNPVNEQFF
TRBD1 | - | TRBJ1-2 | TRBV7-6 | TGTGCCAGCAGCACAACCGGGACAGGGGGCGCGTATGGCTACACCTTC | CASSTTGTGGAYGYTF
- | medium-sized | TRBJ1-5 | TRBV27 | TGTGCCAGCAGCCGGGCCACAGGGTACAATCAGCCCCAGCATTTT | CASSRATGYNQPQHF